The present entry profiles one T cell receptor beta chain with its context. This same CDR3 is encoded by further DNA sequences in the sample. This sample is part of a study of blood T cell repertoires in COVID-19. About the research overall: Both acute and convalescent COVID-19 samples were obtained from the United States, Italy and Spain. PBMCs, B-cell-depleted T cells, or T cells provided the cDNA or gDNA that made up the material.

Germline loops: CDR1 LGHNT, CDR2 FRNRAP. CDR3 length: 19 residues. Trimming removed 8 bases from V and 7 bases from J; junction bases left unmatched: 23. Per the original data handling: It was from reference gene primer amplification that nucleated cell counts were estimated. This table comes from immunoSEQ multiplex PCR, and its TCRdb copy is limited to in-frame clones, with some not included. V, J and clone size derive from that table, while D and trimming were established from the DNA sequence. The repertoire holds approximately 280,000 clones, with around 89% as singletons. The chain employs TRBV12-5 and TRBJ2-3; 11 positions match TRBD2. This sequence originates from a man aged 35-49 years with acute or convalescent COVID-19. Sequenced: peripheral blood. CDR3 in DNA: TGTGCTAGTAGGCAAAGTGGGCTAGCGGGGGGACTGAGGGTTAATACGCAGTATTTT. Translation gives CASRQSGLAGGLRVNTQYF.